This is a list of T cell receptor beta chains from one sample in a study of CD8 T cells in Susac syndrome. TCRdb called the immunoSEQ multiplex PCR reads again in MiXCR, with one record for every CDR3 protein. The sample shows about 130,000 distinct CDR3 sequences, more than 85% of them seen only once. The material sequenced was CD8+ T cells from PBMCs. These receptors originate from a human donor with Susac syndrome. Both conserved end residues are trimmed from each CDR3. Some rows have no size entry. The others give once, few or many, or a class for an expanded clone.

>TRBJ2-1|TRBV4-1|NA
ASSQGGYNEQF
>TRBJ2-5|TRBV29-1|NA
SVEELRDRVRAQY
>TRBJ2-7|TRBV24-1|NA
ATSDGLAGEGAYEQY
>TRBJ2-7|TRBV27|once
ASSPLPPYEQY
>TRBJ2-1|TRBV4-2|NA
ASSQPSGSKHEQF
>TRBJ1-1|TRBV2|once
ACRLVVRANEAF
>TRBJ2-5|TRBV30|NA
AWSGRSSGNQETQY
>TRBJ2-5|TRBV7-3|NA
ASSLPGTGGETQY
>TRBJ2-1|TRBV2|NA
ASSLAGGDNEQF
>TRBJ2-7|TRBV20-1|NA
SARDPPGGNEQY
>TRBJ2-1|TRBV9|NA
ASTPGGGSFHEQF
>TRBJ2-4|TRBV2|NA
ASTEPWMDIQY
>TRBJ1-2|TRBV20-1|NA
SARAPPRASWGYT
>TRBJ2-7|TRBV9|NA
ASSVRGPPYEQY
>TRBJ1-5|TRBV18|NA
ASSQGRGADQPQH
>TRBJ2-7|TRBV20-1|NA
SAGTGGYEQY
>TRBJ2-1|TRBV4-1|NA
ASSQAFSYNEQF
>TRBJ2-7|TRBV28|NA
ASSFGPSEQY
>TRBJ2-5|TRBV27|NA
ASSLVAGGVETQY
>TRBJ2-1|TRBV11-2|NA
ASLYREGEGGNEQF
>TRBJ2-5|TRBV10-2|NA
ASRPPGQETQY
>TRBJ2-7|TRBV3-1|NA
ASSPSDLAGGPHEQY
>TRBJ2-7|TRBV5-4|NA
ASSSGPNLY
>TRBJ2-1|TRBV25-1|NA
ASSEEGTSGRAQF
>TRBJ1-2|TRBV10-2|once
ASSAFGGYGYT
>TRBJ1-2|TRBV12-3/TRBV12-4|NA
ASSFRHLRVQGYT
>TRBJ1-1|TRBV4-1|NA
ASSVQERAEAF
>TRBJ2-3|TRBV25-1|once
ASIGGSVWDTQY
>TRBJ1-1|TRBV11-2|NA
ASSLSSGKEAF
>TRBJ2-1|TRBV13|NA
ASRISGDEQF
>TRBJ1-1|TRBV5-1|NA
ASSSGQANTEAF
>TRBJ2-7|TRBV4-1|NA
ASSQDPTYEQY
>TRBJ2-5|TRBV27|once
ASSMKGGWGVQETQY
>TRBJ2-5|TRBV27|NA
ASAGSWETQY
>TRBJ1-2|TRBV24-1|NA
ATSVPREINGYT
>TRBJ2-7|TRBV6-5|once
ASSTRAGDREQY
>TRBJ2-1|TRBV12-3/TRBV12-4|NA
ASRLERAGEQF